These 26 T cell receptor beta chains were sequenced from one sample in a study of T cell responses to AZD1222 COVID-19 vaccine. Data came from immunoSEQ multiplex PCR; TCRdb stores just in-frame clones and leaves some out. The sample lists tens of thousands of clones, approximately 81% occurring once. The starting material was peripheral blood, obtained on day 0 of AZD1222 vaccination. All receptors come from an adult in good health.

The chain employs TRBV4-3 and TRBJ2-5; no definite D call. V was cut by 1 base and J by 3 bases, with 6 bases left in between. Germline V gives CDR1 LGHNA, CDR2 YSLEER. The CDR3 length is 13 residues. The CDR3 here is CASSQGTEETQYF. The CDR3 DNA reads as TGCGCCAGCAGCCAAGGAACCGAAGAGACCCAGTACTTC.

The chain carries TRBV5-1 and TRBJ2-3, with TRBD2 as a possible D gene (6 bases). The germline V and J ends were trimmed by 4 bases and 2 bases, with 20 bases remaining between them. The CDR3 runs 17 residues. Germline loops: CDR1 SGHRS, CDR2 YFSETQ. The CDR3 protein is CASSLPSDPFPTDTQYF. DNA of the CDR3: TGCGCCAGCAGCCTCCCTAGCGACCCATTCCCCACAGATACGCAGTATTTT.

This clone has more than one count but fewer than ten. The chain links TRBV4-2 to TRBJ2-3; D is unclear. The CDR3 runs 12 residues. Per the germline V gene, CDR1 is LGHNA and CDR2 is YNFKEQ. The germline V and J ends were trimmed by 3 bases and 3 bases, with 4 bases remaining between them. The CDR3 loop is CASSQETDTQYF. CDR3 nucleotides: TGTGCCAGCAGCCAGGAGACAGATACGCAGTATTTT.

V gene TRBV7-2 combines with J gene TRBJ2-5; 7 nucleotides align to TRBD1. CDR3 size: 14 residues. Germline V gene sequence: CDR1 SGHTA, CDR2 FQGNSA. V dropped 5 bases and J dropped 4; count of bases not matched to a gene: 7. The CDR3 loop is CASSPTGVRETQYF. Here the CDR3 DNA reads TGTGCCAGCAGCCCCACAGGGGTGAGAGAGACCCAGTACTTC.

This clone has a single count. The rearrangement uses TRBV28 and TRBJ1-6; D uncertain. The germline V gene has CDR1 MDHEN and CDR2 SYDVKM. The CDR3 is made up of 17 amino acids. Trimming removed 6 bases from V and 6 bases from J, with 21 bases in between. CDR3 bases: TGTGCCAGCAGCCCCGGCGGAGTTTCGGGGTTTAATTCACCCCTCCACTTT. Residues: CASSPGGVSGFNSPLHF.

The gene calls are TRBV6-2 or TRBV6-3 and TRBJ2-1; D may be TRBD1 or TRBD2 (5 bases each). The ends were cut back, 1 base at V and 7 bases at J, with 11 bases in the middle. This CDR3 region has 14 residues. Germline V gene data show CDR1 as MNHEY and CDR2 as SVGEGT. CDR3 region: CASSYLQGPNEQFF. The CDR3, as DNA: TGTGCCAGCAGTTACTTGCAGGGACCGAATGAGCAGTTCTTC.

The chain links TRBV19 to TRBJ1-5; a weak D match, TRBD1 (5 bases). Trimming cost V 5 bases and J 3 bases, with 14 bases left between them. The CDR3 runs 15 residues. From germline, CDR1 is LNHDA and CDR2 SQIVND (reference sequence). DNA of the CDR3: TGTGCCAGTAGTTACCCCGGACATTACAATCAGCCCCAGCATTTT. Translation: CASSYPGHYNQPQHF.

This clone turned up a few times. The chain combines TRBV18 with TRBJ1-1, with D hard to call. V lost 3 bases, J lost 1 base, and 9 bases lay in between. The length of the CDR3 is 14 residues. The germline CDR1 and CDR2 sequences are KGHSH and LQKENI. The CDR3 DNA sequence: TGTGCCAGCTCACCGATGACACGGAACACTGAAGCTTTCTTT. Its translation: CASSPMTRNTEAFF. The full variable domain, its missing parts supplied by reference TRBV18 and TRBJ1-1, is NAGVMQNPRHLVRRRGQEARLRCSPMKGHSHVYWYRQLPEEGLKFMVYLQKENIIDESGMPKERFSAEFPKEGPSILRIQQVVRGDSAAYFCASSPMTRNTEAFFGQGTRLTVV.

The chain carries TRBV5-6 and TRBJ2-7, with D hard to call. Germline V gene sequence: CDR1 SGHDT, CDR2 YYEEEE. V gave up 1 base and J gave up 3 bases, with 17 bases separating them. This CDR3 region has 16 residues. The CDR3 DNA sequence: TGTGCCAGCAGCTTGTTCGGAGCGCAAAACTTCTACGAGCAGTACTTC. This gives the protein CASSLFGAQNFYEQYF. Full variable domain (missing parts from reference TRBV5-6 and TRBJ2-7): DAGVTQSPTHLIKTRGQQVTLRCSPKSGHDTVSWYQQALGQGPQFIFQYYEEEERQRGNFPDRFSGHQFPNYSSELNVNALLLGDSALYLCASSLFGAQNFYEQYFGPGTRLTVT.

The genes are TRBV4-3 and TRBJ1-6; TRBD1 matches 9 bases. J lost 6 bases, V lost 0 bases, and 3 bases had no gene match. The CDR3 has 16 amino acids. Germline CDR1 is LGHNA and CDR2 is YSLEER. The CDR3 DNA reads as TGCGCCAGCAGCCAAGATCCGGGACAGGGTAATTCACCCCTCCACTTT. This sequence encodes CASSQDPGQGNSPLHF.

The rearrangement joins TRBV15 to TRBJ1-1; unclear D gene. The V gene's germline CDR1 is LNHNV and CDR2 YYDKDF (reference sequence). CDR3 size: 14 residues. With 7 bases removed from V and 5 bases from J, the gap between germline ends came to 17 bases. In nucleotides, the CDR3 is TGTGCCACCACCCGGGTGGGCTTTAGGACTGAAGCTTTCTTT. Translated, it gives CATTRVGFRTEAFF.

V and J are TRBV24-1 and TRBJ1-2, with D possibly matching TRBD1 (6 bases). V was pared by 5 bases and J by 7 bases, with 13 bases between. This CDR3 has 13 residues. Germline V gene lookup returns CDR1 KGHDR and CDR2 SFDVKD. The CDR3 coding sequence is TGTGCCACCAGTGTAAGCAGGGGCTCTGGCTACACCTTC. This codes for CATSVSRGSGYTF.

The chain combines TRBV27 with TRBJ2-7; 7 bases are a match to TRBD1. This CDR3 is 13 amino acids long. Germline V gene sequence: CDR1 MNHEY, CDR2 SMNVEV (reference sequence). V shed 5 bases and J 2 bases; nucleotides not matched to a gene: 3. As DNA, the CDR3 is TGTGCCAGCAGTCTGGGACAGACCTACGAGCAGTACTTC. It codes for CASSLGQTYEQYF.

The rearrangement joins TRBV4-2 to TRBJ1-2; 9 bases map to TRBD1. With V trimmed by 1 base and J by 0 bases, 0 bases remained unmatched. CDR1 is LGHNA, CDR2 YNFKEQ, per germline. The CDR3 length is 15 residues. The chain's CDR3 is CASSQGQGANYGYTF. CDR3 coding DNA: TGTGCCAGCAGCCAAGGACAGGGGGCTAACTATGGCTACACCTTC.

This clone was seen once. The V and J genes are TRBV3-1 (or the pseudogene TRBV3-2) and TRBJ1-1, with D unresolved. V was shortened by 5 bases and J by 1 base, with 8 bases between the two germline ends. The CDR3 spans 13 residues. Per germline, CDR1 LGHDT and CDR2 YNNKEL (reference sequence). CDR3 DNA: TGTGCCAGCAGCGACGACTGGAACACTGAAGCTTTCTTT. As protein: CASSDDWNTEAFF.

This chain joins TRBV2 and TRBJ1-5; maybe TRBD1 (6 bases). Trimming left V 6 bases short and J 0 bases short, with 12 bases between. CDR1 SNHLY and CDR2 FYNNEI come from the germline V gene. This CDR3 has 15 residues. CDR3 DNA: TGTGCCAGCAGGGGGGGCAGTAATAGCAATCAGCCCCAGCATTTT. Its translation: CASRGGSNSNQPQHF.

This chain connects TRBV2 to TRBJ2-1; 15 bases agree with TRBD2. Trimming cost V 6 bases and J 9 bases; bases outside gene matches: 6. The CDR3 is 15 residues long. In germline, CDR1 is SNHLY, CDR2 FYNNEI. The chain's CDR3 is CASSYGLAGGVEQFF. The CDR3 DNA reads as TGTGCCAGCAGCTATGGACTAGCGGGGGGGGTTGAGCAGTTCTTC.

This clone has a single count. This chain links TRBV30 with TRBJ1-6, with D possibly being TRBD1 (5 bases). The length of the CDR3 is 16 residues. Trimming cost V 5 bases and J 6 bases, with 20 bases left between them. Germline V lookup: CDR1 GTSNPN, CDR2 SVGIG (reference sequence). The CDR3 DNA is TGTGCCTGGCGTATGGAGGGGTCTCCCTCTAATTCACCCCTCCACTTT. Its translation: CAWRMEGSPSNSPLHF. Using reference TRBV30 and TRBJ1-6 for the parts outside the CDR3, the full variable domain is SQTIHQWPATLVQPVGSPLSLECTVEGTSNPNLYWYRQAAGRGLQLLFYSVGIGQISSEVPQNLSASRPQDRQFILSSKKLLLSDSGFYLCAWRMEGSPSNSPLHFGNGTRLTVT.

This rearrangement joins TRBV20-1 to TRBJ2-7; possible D gene TRBD2, 5 bases. The CDR3 contains 11 residues. V lost 4 bases, J lost 8 bases, and 12 bases lay in between. Germline V gives CDR1 DFQATT, CDR2 SNEGSKA (reference sequence). CDR3 DNA: TGCAGTGCTATCCCACTAGGGAAGCAGTACTTC. Its protein is CSAIPLGKQYF.

This chain connects TRBV28 to TRBJ1-5; the match to TRBD1 covers 8 bases. V was clipped by 7 bases and J by 0 bases; unmatched bases: 2. Germline values: CDR1 MDHEN, CDR2 SYDVKM. The CDR3 consists of 14 residues. CDR3 sequence reads: CASTTGVSNQPQHF. The CDR3 nucleotides read TGTGCCAGCACGACAGGGGTTAGCAATCAGCCCCAGCATTTT. Combining the CDR3 with reference TRBV28 and TRBJ1-5 gives the whole variable domain DVKVTQSSRYLVKRTGEKVFLECVQDMDHENMFWYRQDPGLGLRLIYFSYDVKMKEKGDIPEGYSVSREKKERFSLILESASTNQTSMYLCASTTGVSNQPQHFGDGTRLSIL.

The genes are TRBV13 and TRBJ1-1; D is ambiguous. CDR1 and CDR2 (germline): PRHDT, FYEKMQ (reference sequence). V lost 6 bases to trimming and J lost 3 bases, with 14 bases between them. The CDR3 covers 14 residues. In nucleotides, the CDR3 is TGTGCCAGCAGTTTTACGTTTGGGGACACTGAAGCTTTCTTT. It yields the protein CASSFTFGDTEAFF.

This clone was counted only a few times. This sequence joins TRBV28 and TRBJ2-7, with 9 bases identical to TRBD1. Trimming at V came to 6 bases and at J to 7 bases, leaving 19 bases not matched to a gene. There are 17 residues in the CDR3. The germline gives CDR1 MDHEN, CDR2 SYDVKM. CDR3 nucleotide sequence: TGTGCCAGCAGCCAAGACTCGGGACAGGGTTGGCTGGGGGAGCAGTACTTC. This translates into CASSQDSGQGWLGEQYF.

The chain employs TRBV5-1 and TRBJ2-7; no clear D. The length of the CDR3 is 12 residues. Trimming removed 3 bases at V and 4 bases at J, with 8 bases between. From germline, CDR1 is SGHRS and CDR2 YFSETQ. The CDR3 coding sequence is TGCGCCAGCAGCTCGGACGGGTACGAGCAGTACTTC. It codes for CASSSDGYEQYF.

The CDR3 loop reads CASSVLRATGEETQYF. The DNA for the CDR3 is TGTGCCAGCAGCGTACTTCGGGCGACAGGGGAAGAGACCCAGTACTTC. The chain has TRBV9 and TRBJ2-5, with 8 bases that match TRBD1. The germline CDR1 and CDR2 sequences are SGDLS and YYNGEE. J gave up 3 bases and V 1 base, and 8 bases lay outside the gene matches. The CDR3 is made up of 16 amino acids.

The gene calls are TRBV24-1 and TRBJ1-6; 9 bases match TRBD1. Germline loops: CDR1 KGHDR, CDR2 SFDVKD. The V segment lost 8 bases and the J segment 8 bases; nucleotides outside the gene matches: 12. This CDR3 comprises 16 residues. CDR3 sequence (DNA): TGTGCCACCAAAGAATCAGACCGGGACAGGGATTCACCCCTCCACTTT. It is translated as CATKESDRDRDSPLHF.

CDR3 protein: CASSSLSSSYNEQFF. The DNA of the CDR3 is TGTGCCAGCAGCTCGCTTTCCAGCTCCTACAATGAGCAGTTCTTC. The chain links TRBV11-3 to TRBJ2-1; the D is unclear. CDR1 is SGHNT and CDR2 is YENEEA in the germline V gene. Deletions cut 4 bases from V and 0 bases from J, with 10 bases between. CDR3 size: 15 residues.